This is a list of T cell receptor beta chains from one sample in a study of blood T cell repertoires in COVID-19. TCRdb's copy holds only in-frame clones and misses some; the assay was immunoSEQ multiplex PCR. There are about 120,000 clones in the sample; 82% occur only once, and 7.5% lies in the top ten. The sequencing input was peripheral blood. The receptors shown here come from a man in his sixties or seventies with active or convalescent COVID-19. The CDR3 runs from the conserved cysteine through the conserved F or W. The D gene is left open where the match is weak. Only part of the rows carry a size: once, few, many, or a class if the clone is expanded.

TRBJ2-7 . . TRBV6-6 TGTGCCAGCAAAGGCCCCGGGTACGAGCAGTACTTC CASKGPGYEQYF
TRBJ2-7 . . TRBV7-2 TGTGCCAGCAGCCCGGATAACCCAGGGGTCTACGAGCAGTACTTC CASSPDNPGVYEQYF
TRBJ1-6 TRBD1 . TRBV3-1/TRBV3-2 TGTGCCAGCAGTCACGGACAGGGGAGATCACCCCTCCACTTT CASSHGQGRSPLHF
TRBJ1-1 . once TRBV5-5 TGTGCCAGCAGCCCAATGAACACTGAAGCTTTCTTT CASSPMNTEAFF
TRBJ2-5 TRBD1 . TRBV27 TGTGCCAGCAAACAACGACAGGGGGCCGGAGAGACCCAGTACTTC CASKQRQGAGETQYF
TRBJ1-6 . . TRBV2 TGTGCCAGCAGCCCAGACGGACACTATAATTCACCCCTCCACTTT CASSPDGHYNSPLHF
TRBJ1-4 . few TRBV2 TGTGCCAGCAGTGATCGAGGGTTGGGTGAAAAACTGTTTTTT CASSDRGLGEKLFF
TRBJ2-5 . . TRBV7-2 TGTGCCAGCAGCTTTGGTTGGGGGCGGAGGCAAGAGACCCAGTACTTC CASSFGWGRRQETQYF
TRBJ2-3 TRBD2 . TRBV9 TGTGCCAGCAGCGTAGGGGGAGGGCCAAGCACAGATACGCAGTATTTT CASSVGGGPSTDTQYF
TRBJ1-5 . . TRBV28 TGTGCCAGCAGTTCGTCTGGACAGAATCAGCCCCAGCATTTT CASSSSGQNQPQHF
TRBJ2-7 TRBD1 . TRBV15 TGTGCCACCAGCAGAGGACGTGGGACAGGGCCTTACGAGCAGTACTTC CATSRGRGTGPYEQYF
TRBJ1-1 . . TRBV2 TGTGCCAGCTGTCGGGATATGAACACTGAAGCTTTCTTT CASCRDMNTEAFF
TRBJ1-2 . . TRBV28 TGTGCCAGCAGTGTGGCGGGGAACTATGGCTACACCTTC CASSVAGNYGYTF
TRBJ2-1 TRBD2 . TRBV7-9 TGTGCCAGCAGGAAATTAAGCGGGACCTACAATGAGCAGTTCTTC CASRKLSGTYNEQFF
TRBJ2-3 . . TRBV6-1 TGTGCCAGCAGAACGGGACTCCTCTCAGATACGCAGTATTTT CASRTGLLSDTQYF
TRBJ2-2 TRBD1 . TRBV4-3 TGCGCCAGCAGCCCGCAACAGGGGGCCGGGGAGCTGTTTTTT CASSPQQGAGELFF
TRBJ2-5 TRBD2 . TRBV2 TGTGCCAGCAGTGCTGGACTAGCGGGAAGGACCCAGTACTTC CASSAGLAGRTQYF
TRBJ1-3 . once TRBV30 TGTGCCTGGACTTATCCCTCTGGAAACACCATATATTTT CAWTYPSGNTIYF
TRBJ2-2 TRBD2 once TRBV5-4 TGTGCCAGCAGCTTGGGGACTAGCGGGGTTACCGGGGAGCTGTTTTTT CASSLGTSGVTGELFF
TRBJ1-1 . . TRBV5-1 TGCGCCAGCAGGAGGGAGACTGAAGCTTTCTTT CASRRETEAFF
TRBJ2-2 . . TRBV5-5 TGTGCCAGCAGCACCCTTGTGAGTAAGAACACCGGGGAGCTGTTTTTT CASSTLVSKNTGELFF
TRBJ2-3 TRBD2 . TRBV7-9 TGTGCCAGCAGCCTCATGGGGGGGAGTACGCAGTATTTT CASSLMGGSTQYF
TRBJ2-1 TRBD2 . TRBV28 TGTGCCAGCAGTTTATTGTCTAGCGGGGGGGATGAGCAGTTCTTC CASSLLSSGGDEQFF
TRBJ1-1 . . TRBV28 TGTGCCAGCAGTTTACCTCGGACAGAGGGGAACACTGAAGCTTTCTTT CASSLPRTEGNTEAFF
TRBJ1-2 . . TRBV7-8 TGTGCCAGCAGCTTAGACAGGGTCGACTATGGCTACACCTTC CASSLDRVDYGYTF
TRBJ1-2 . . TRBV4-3 TGCGCCAGCAGCCTACAGGGAGTAATGGCCTATGGCTACACCTTC CASSLQGVMAYGYTF
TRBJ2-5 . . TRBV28 TGTGCCAGCAGTTTAGGGGCAACCAAACAGACCCAGTACTTC CASSLGATKQTQYF
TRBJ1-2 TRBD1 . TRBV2 TGTGCCAGCACCCCGACAGGGAACTATGGCTACACCTTC CASTPTGNYGYTF
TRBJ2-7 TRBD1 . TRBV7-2 TGTGCCAGCAGCTTAGTGGGCAGGGGGTCCGACGAGCAGTACTTC CASSLVGRGSDEQYF
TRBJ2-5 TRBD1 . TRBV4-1 TGCGCCAGCAGCCAGTTGGACAGGGGGCGAGAGACCCAGTACTTC CASSQLDRGRETQYF
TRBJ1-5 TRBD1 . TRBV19 TGTGCCAGTAGCAGGGAACTCACGGGACAGAAAAGCAATCAGCCCCAGCATTTT CASSRELTGQKSNQPQHF
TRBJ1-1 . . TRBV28 TGTGCCAGCAGTTCCAGCCTCGGGGGCACTGAAGCTTTCTTT CASSSSLGGTEAFF
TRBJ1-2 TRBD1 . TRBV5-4 TGTGCCAGCAGCCGGGGACAGGATAACTATGGCTACACCTTC CASSRGQDNYGYTF
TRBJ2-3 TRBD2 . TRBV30 TGTGCCTGGAGTGCGGGGGGGGCAGATACGCAGTATTTT CAWSAGGADTQYF
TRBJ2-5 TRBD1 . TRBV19 TGTGCCAGTAGTGCCCGCAGGGGGCGGCGGGCCCAAGAGACCCAGTACTTC CASSARRGRRAQETQYF
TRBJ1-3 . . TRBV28 TGTGCCAGCAGTTCACTCATTAACTTCTCTGGAAACACCATATATTTT CASSSLINFSGNTIYF
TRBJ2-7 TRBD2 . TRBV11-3 TGTGCCAGCAGCTTACGGGGAGCGGGGGTAACCTACGAGCAGTACTTC CASSLRGAGVTYEQYF
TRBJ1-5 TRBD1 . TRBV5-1 TGCGCCAGCAGCGTGACAGGGAACCGCAATCAGCCCCAGCATTTT CASSVTGNRNQPQHF
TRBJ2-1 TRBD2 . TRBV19 TGTGCCAGTAGATTAGCGGGGGGCCCCCCCAATGAGCAGTTCTTC CASRLAGGPPNEQFF
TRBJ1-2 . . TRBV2 TGTGCCAGCACCTCGGACTCTCCCTATGGCTACACCTTC CASTSDSPYGYTF
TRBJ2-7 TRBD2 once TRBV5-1 TGCGCCAGCAGCTTGGATCTAGCGGGAGGGTCCTACGAGCAGTACTTC CASSLDLAGGSYEQYF
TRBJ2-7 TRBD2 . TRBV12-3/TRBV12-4 TGTGCCAGCAGCACTAGCGGACCCTACGAGCAGTACTTC CASSTSGPYEQYF
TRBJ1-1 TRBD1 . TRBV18 TGTGCCAGCTCAACCGACCGGGACAGGGGGCGAAACACTGAAGCTTTCTTT CASSTDRDRGRNTEAFF